A selection of T cell receptor beta chains follows, all from one sample in a study of patients and donors after allogeneic stem cell transplantation. TCRdb recomputed calls from the RT-PCR reads with MiXCR, one row per CDR3 protein. The table lists roughly 200,000 distinct CDR3 sequences, 35% to 50% of them singletons, with about 33% in the top ten. Sequencing used blood, either unsorted or a sorted T cell fraction (not recorded which). The receptors were gathered from a human donor who was either an allogeneic HSCT recipient or a stem cell or donor lymphocyte infusion donor (not recorded which). It is not recorded whose cells these are; they may come from a transplant donor. CDR3s leave out the opening cysteine and the closing phenylalanine or tryptophan. D genes are given only for firm matches. Clone size is shown for a subset of rows, as once, few, many or a class of expanded clone.

v_call	j_call	d_call	clone_size	cdr3_aa
TRBV6-5	TRBJ1-4	.	many	ASSLVATNEKLF
TRBV6-5	TRBJ1-1	.	few	ASSYSAVNTEAF
TRBV30	TRBJ1-2	.	few	AWGQRVLYGYT
TRBV7-7	TRBJ1-4	TRBD1	.	ASSRGQSINEKLF
TRBV5-1	TRBJ2-2	.	.	ASVDCTRSNAGELF
TRBV15	TRBJ1-5	.	.	ATSRDVPAYNQPQH
TRBV11-2	TRBJ1-1	.	few	ASSLLRLEAF
TRBV6-2/TRBV6-3	TRBJ2-7	.	.	ASSDYDATDAYEQY
TRBV7-9	TRBJ2-1	.	.	ASSLGLALSYNEQF
TRBV28	TRBJ2-2	TRBD2	few	ASSLLLAGEAGGELF
TRBV12-3/TRBV12-4	TRBJ2-7	TRBD2	.	ASSRTSGGYEQY
TRBV4-2	TRBJ1-1	.	.	ASSQDADTEAF
TRBV29-1	TRBJ1-2	.	once	SADPGTDYGYT
TRBV5-6	TRBJ1-1	.	few	ASSRWWGAEAF
TRBV7-2	TRBJ2-1	.	few	ASSFLRNEQF
TRBV5-1	TRBJ2-7	.	.	ASSPQPGSYEQY
TRBV14	TRBJ2-1	.	few	ASSQPTLDYNEQF
TRBV4-2	TRBJ1-6	.	.	ASSQRGTPLH
TRBV6-2/TRBV6-3	TRBJ2-7	TRBD2	once	ASSSQAGGNHEQY
TRBV27	TRBJ2-1	.	.	ASSLVVLEGFNEQF
TRBV9	TRBJ1-1	.	few	ASSVVGVMNTEAF
TRBV11-2	TRBJ2-2	.	.	ASPLTGNTGELF
TRBV12-3/TRBV12-4	TRBJ2-1	.	few	ASSLINEQF
TRBV7-9	TRBJ2-3	TRBD2	few	ASSQTSGSRDTQY
TRBV7-9	TRBJ1-1	TRBD1	.	ASSLGDSLHEAF
TRBV9	TRBJ2-2	.	.	ASSGRYTGELF
TRBV4-1	TRBJ1-2	.	.	ASSRQGGYT
TRBV12-3/TRBV12-4	TRBJ2-3	.	.	ASSLIQATDTQY
TRBV10-3	TRBJ2-4	.	.	AISESRTPKNIQY
TRBV6-5	TRBJ1-2	.	.	ASSLAPNTNYGYT
TRBV5-1	TRBJ1-5	.	many	ASSWSGDNNQPQH
TRBV4-1	TRBJ1-2	.	.	ASSQESSGVYGYT
TRBV9	TRBJ2-7	TRBD1	.	ASSVEGTGANEQY
TRBV5-1	TRBJ2-5	TRBD2	.	ASTELAGQETQY
TRBV9	TRBJ2-1	TRBD2	.	ASSFNPGTSSSNEQF
TRBV14	TRBJ1-1	.	few	ASSQTGPGAF
TRBV20-1	TRBJ1-2	TRBD1	few	SATDREDGYT
TRBV4-3	TRBJ2-7	TRBD2	.	ASSQVLSPGGRGSYEQY
TRBV28	TRBJ2-7	.	.	ASSILSSYEQY
TRBV6-2/TRBV6-3	TRBJ2-2	TRBD2	.	ASSYLLAGGYTGELF
TRBV7-3	TRBJ1-2	.	.	ASSHAVETELFSNYGYT
TRBV14	TRBJ2-7	TRBD1	.	ASSQVPGQGSYEQY
TRBV12-3/TRBV12-4	TRBJ2-1	.	.	ASSTYGEEYEQF
TRBV4-3	TRBJ1-1	.	.	ASSQALFEAGRNTEAF
TRBV20-1	TRBJ2-7	TRBD2	.	SARTSGNVDEQY
TRBV7-9	TRBJ1-6	.	.	ASSLIGGSPLH
TRBV27	TRBJ2-3	TRBD1	few	ASSSRGDTQY
TRBV5-1	TRBJ1-3	.	.	ASREQATSGGNTIY
TRBV7-6	TRBJ1-5	.	.	ASTHRRQPQH
TRBV12-3/TRBV12-4	TRBJ1-1	.	.	ASSPVVGMNTEAF
TRBV6-1	TRBJ1-1	.	few	ATLGSTEAF
TRBV7-2	TRBJ2-5	.	.	ASSLSAETQY
TRBV27	TRBJ1-6	.	.	ASSLLLRGTNSPLH